The 18 T cell receptor beta chains below come from one sample, sequenced in a study of shared clonotypes between healthy human individuals. Method: immunoSEQ multiplex PCR; TCRdb's copy keeps in-frame clones and lacks some. Of some 630,000 clones in the sample, approximately 79% are singletons; the top ten hold 1.8%. Input material: memory CD4+ T cells sorted from blood. Subset indicated: CD45RA-negative fraction. Source of these receptors: a woman in her twenties or thirties in good health.

This clone appeared once. Other DNA variants within this sample encode the same CDR3. The V and J genes are TRBV10-3 and TRBJ1-5, with D perhaps TRBD1 (6 bases). Germline CDR1 reads ENHRY; CDR2 reads SYGVKD. Trimming removed 4 bases from V and 3 bases from J, with 10 bases in between. The CDR3 sequence is 14 residues long. In DNA form, the CDR3 reads TGTGCCATCAGTGGAACAGGGACCAATCAGCCCCAGCATTTT. Its translation is CAISGTGTNQPQHF.

The chain combines TRBV5-6 with TRBJ2-6; unclear D gene. Trimming took 2 bases from V and 0 from J, leaving 6 bases between them. The CDR3 covers 15 residues. CDR1 SGHDT and CDR2 YYEEEE come from the germline V gene. CDR3 loop: CASSFRRSGANVLTF. CDR3 bases: TGTGCCAGCAGCTTTAGGCGCTCTGGGGCCAACGTCCTGACTTTC.

The chain links TRBV28 to TRBJ2-7; unclear D gene. The CDR3 consists of 11 residues. Germline loops: CDR1 MDHEN, CDR2 SYDVKM. V gave up 5 bases and J gave up 3 bases, with 5 bases separating them. CDR3 sequence: CASSAFYEQYF. The CDR3 coding sequence is TGTGCCAGCAGTGCCTTCTACGAGCAGTACTTC. Filled out from reference TRBV28 and TRBJ2-7, the complete variable domain reads DVKVTQSSRYLVKRTGEKVFLECVQDMDHENMFWYRQDPGLGLRLIYFSYDVKMKEKGDIPEGYSVSREKKERFSLILESASTNQTSMYLCASSAFYEQYFGPGTRLTVT.

The V call is TRBV2, the J call TRBJ2-5; TRBD2 might be the D (6 bases). Germline V lookup: CDR1 SNHLY, CDR2 FYNNEI. The V and J ends lost 8 bases and 5 bases respectively, with 15 bases between them. This CDR3 spans 13 amino acids. CDR3 sequence reads: CASGGGRGETQYF. DNA for the CDR3: TGTGCCAGCGGCGGAGGCCGGGGGGAGACCCAGTACTTC.

The chain carries TRBV5-4 and TRBJ2-1; a weak D match, TRBD2 (5 bases). This CDR3 is 15 amino acids long. V was shortened by 7 bases and J by 5 bases, with 19 bases between the two germline ends. Per the germline V gene, CDR1 is SGHNT and CDR2 is YYREEE (reference sequence). The DNA for the CDR3 is TGTGCCAGCGTCCGACCCGGAGGAAACAACAATGAGCAGTTCTTC. Translating it yields CASVRPGGNNNEQFF.

This chain connects TRBV27 to TRBJ2-7; 7 bases map to TRBD2. The CDR3 has 16 residues. The germline V gene has CDR1 MNHEY and CDR2 SMNVEV (reference sequence). The ends lost 0 bases at V and 5 bases at J; junction bases unmatched: 10. The CDR3 DNA sequence: TGTGCCAGCAGTTTATCGACTAGCCAAGTATGGGACGAGCAGTACTTC. This sequence encodes CASSLSTSQVWDEQYF.

This clone was seen only a few times. The chain combines TRBV27 with TRBJ1-5; no clear D. CDR1 and CDR2 (germline): MNHEY, SMNVEV (reference sequence). Trimming took 9 bases from V and 0 from J, leaving 12 bases between them. The CDR3 sequence is 14 residues long. The CDR3 DNA follows: TGTGCCAGTGGAACTCTTTTTAGCAATCAGCCCCAGCATTTT. The encoded protein is CASGTLFSNQPQHF.

V gene TRBV27 combines with J gene TRBJ2-7; 12 bases map to TRBD2. CDR1 and CDR2 (germline): MNHEY, SMNVEV (reference sequence). The junction had 0 bases not matched to a gene; V was cut back by 0 bases and J by 0 bases. This CDR3 contains 16 residues. The CDR3 sequence is CASSLSTSGSSYEQYF. The CDR3 nucleotides read TGTGCCAGCAGTTTATCGACTAGCGGGAGCTCCTACGAGCAGTACTTC.

This chain uses TRBV18 with TRBJ2-7, with 9 bases fitting TRBD2. The CDR3 extends over 16 amino acids. V was clipped by 3 bases and J by 7 bases; unmatched bases: 13. Looked up from germline, CDR1 is KGHSH and CDR2 is LQKENI. The CDR3 sequence is CASSPVPSGVVREQYF. CDR3 coding DNA: TGTGCCAGCTCACCTGTTCCTAGCGGGGTAGTGCGAGAGCAGTACTTC.

This clone was found a few times. The V and J genes are TRBV9 and TRBJ2-2; 8 nucleotides align to TRBD2. Germline trimming cut 0 bases from V and 6 bases from J; bases unmatched to any gene: 1. The CDR3 contains 14 residues. Per germline, CDR1 SGDLS and CDR2 YYNGEE. The chain's CDR3 is CASSVGTSPGELFF. CDR3 bases: TGTGCCAGCAGCGTAGGGACTAGCCCCGGGGAGCTGTTTTTT.

This clone has more than one count but fewer than ten. The J gene is TRBJ1-4, the V gene TRBV5-5; possibly TRBD1 for D (6 bases). The length of the CDR3 is 13 residues. Trimming stripped 0 bases from V and 8 bases from J, with 8 bases between. CDR1 and CDR2 from the germline V gene are SGHKS and YYEKEE (reference sequence). CDR3 DNA sequence: TGTGCCAGCAGCTTGGCAGGGGAGGAAAAACTGTTTTTT. This translates into CASSLAGEEKLFF.

Only a few counts were recorded for this clone. The chain is built from TRBV5-4 and TRBJ2-1, with 7 nucleotides matching TRBD2. Germline CDR1 and CDR2: SGHNT and YYREEE (reference sequence). This CDR3 is built from 16 residues. J lost 5 bases, V lost 0 bases, and 8 bases had no gene match. For the CDR3, the DNA is TGTGCCAGCAGCTTGGCTGGTAGCGGGCCCCACAATGAGCAGTTCTTC. Translating gives CASSLAGSGPHNEQFF.

This clone was detected only once. The V and J genes are TRBV5-8 and TRBJ1-5; D gene uncertain. The V end lost 0 bases, the J end lost 4 bases, and 11 bases lay between the germline ends. The germline CDR1 and CDR2 sequences are SGHTS and YDEGEE. CDR3 length equals 15 residues. CDR3: CASSLADGSNQPQHF. The CDR3, as DNA: TGTGCCAGCAGCTTGGCCGACGGTTCAAATCAGCCCCAGCATTTT.

V and J are TRBV2 and TRBJ1-2; D may be TRBD1 (5 bases). V was shortened by 6 bases and J by 4 bases, with 12 bases between the two germline ends. This CDR3 spans 13 amino acids. Germline assignment: CDR1 SNHLY and CDR2 FYNNEI. The CDR3 DNA reads TGTGCCAGCAGCCGGGACCAACCCTATGGCTACACCTTC. Its protein is CASSRDQPYGYTF.

About this clone: The sample contains more than one DNA sequence encoding this CDR3. The chain couples TRBV14 to TRBJ2-1; TRBD2 aligns across 13 bases. The CDR3 is made up of 15 amino acids. The germline V gene encodes CDR1 SGHDN and CDR2 FVKESK. With 4 bases clipped from V and 4 bases from J, the junction kept 1 base outside the gene matches. CDR3 in amino acids: CASSRTSGSYNEQFF. CDR3 nucleotide sequence: TGTGCCAGCAGCCGGACTAGCGGGAGTTACAATGAGCAGTTCTTC.

The chain joins TRBV7-3 to TRBJ2-2; 13 bases are shared with TRBD2. The germline CDR1 and CDR2 sequences are SGHTA and FQGTGA. The trim removed 2 bases at V and 6 bases at J, leaving 3 bases unmatched. The CDR3 sequence is 16 residues long. The CDR3 spells CASSLHGTSGAGELFF. As DNA, the CDR3 is TGTGCCAGCAGCTTACACGGGACTAGCGGGGCCGGGGAGCTGTTTTTT.

The V gene is TRBV28, the J gene TRBJ1-5, with a weak D call TRBD1 (6 bases). Germline values: CDR1 MDHEN, CDR2 SYDVKM. The CDR3 sequence is 16 residues long. The ends were cut back, 5 bases at V and 4 bases at J, with 18 bases in the middle. In nucleotides, the CDR3 is TGTGCCAGCAGTCCGCCCGGGACAACCCCGAATCAGCCCCAGCATTTT. This gives the protein CASSPPGTTPNQPQHF.

The chain carries TRBV5-1 and TRBJ1-1; TRBD1 might be the D (6 bases). Germline V gene sequence: CDR1 SGHRS, CDR2 YFSETQ. Trimming removed 3 bases from V and 2 bases from J, with 14 bases in between. This CDR3 spans 15 amino acids. This chain's CDR3 is CASSWTDRVNTEAFF. DNA for the CDR3: TGCGCCAGCAGCTGGACAGATAGAGTTAACACTGAAGCTTTCTTT.